The 3 T cell receptor beta chains below come from one sample, sequenced in a study of shared clonotypes between healthy human individuals. Assay: immunoSEQ multiplex PCR; the TCRdb copy retains only in-frame clones and omits some. The sample contains about 1,500,000 clones, roughly 96% of which appear only once. The specimen was naive CD4+ T cells sorted from blood. This sample's subset: CD45RA+ positively selected. These receptors all stem from a man aged 30-40 years in good health.

This chain links TRBV27 with TRBJ2-1; tentatively, D is TRBD1 or TRBD2 (5 bases each). Germline V gene sequence: CDR1 MNHEY, CDR2 SMNVEV (reference sequence). The V and J ends lost 0 bases and 7 bases respectively, with 13 bases between them. This CDR3 has 15 amino acids. This CDR3 is CASSLSIGWGNEQFF. The CDR3 DNA follows: TGTGCCAGCAGTTTATCGATCGGATGGGGGAATGAGCAGTTCTTC.

The chain recombines TRBV11-2 with TRBJ1-1; D call uncertain. Between the trimmed V and J ends, which lost 2 bases and 1 base, there was a span of 17 bases. Germline CDR1 is SGHAT and CDR2 is FQNNGV. This CDR3 contains 17 residues. This CDR3 is CASSLTGPAGENTEAFF. The CDR3, as DNA: TGTGCCAGCAGCTTAACGGGTCCTGCAGGAGAGAACACTGAAGCTTTCTTT.

The V and J genes are TRBV30 and TRBJ1-2; D is uncertain. This CDR3 region has 13 residues. V was clipped by 4 bases and J by 7 bases, with 16 bases between them. Germline V gives CDR1 GTSNPN, CDR2 SVGIG (reference sequence). CDR3 amino acids: CAWTSGGKGGYTF. The CDR3 DNA reads as TGTGCCTGGACTTCGGGAGGGAAGGGTGGCTACACCTTC. The full variable domain, its missing parts supplied by reference TRBV30 and TRBJ1-2, is SQTIHQWPATLVQPVGSPLSLECTVEGTSNPNLYWYRQAAGRGLQLLFYSVGIGQISSEVPQNLSASRPQDRQFILSSKKLLLSDSGFYLCAWTSGGKGGYTFGSGTRLTVV.